One and the same sample provided the 17 T cell receptor beta chains below, sequenced in a study of cytomegalovirus exposure and HLA in healthy donors (dated 2017 in TCRdb). The library was produced with the immunoSEQ multiplex PCR assay. For the multiplex PCR, a mixture combining 60 forward primers for TCR Vbeta segments and 13 reverse primers for TCR Jbeta segments was used. Entries here come from immuneACCESS through TCRdb and include only in-frame sequences with V and J called. Some clones fail to appear in such tables; in the studies checked, an unresolved V gene covers under half of the shortfall, and the cause of the remainder is unknown. The sample table records 150,000 to 200,000 clones; roughly four fifths of these occur just once. Approximately 1% of the sample is taken by the ten largest. The specimen sequenced was PBMCs. The receptors were gathered from a girl between 2 and 10 years old in good health and CMV-seropositive.

V gene TRBV4-2 combines with J gene TRBJ2-3, with TRBD2 matching 10 bases. Per germline, CDR1 LGHNA and CDR2 YNFKEQ. This CDR3 is built from 16 residues. J lost 1 base, V lost 4 bases, and 5 bases had no gene match. The CDR3 nucleotides are TGTGCCAGCAGCCTCACTGGACTAGCGGGCACAGATACGCAGTATTTT. Translation: CASSLTGLAGTDTQYF.

The chain is built from TRBV5-1 and TRBJ1-3, with D tentatively TRBD1 (5 bases). Looked up from germline, CDR1 is SGHRS and CDR2 is YFSETQ. This CDR3 has 17 residues. The V end lost 2 bases, the J end lost 3 bases, and 18 bases lay between the germline ends. The CDR3, as DNA: TGCGCCAGCAGCTTACATTATCGTGGGGCCCATGGAAACACCATATATTTT. Amino acid sequence: CASSLHYRGAHGNTIYF.

The chain combines TRBV9 with TRBJ2-3; TRBD2 aligns across 10 bases. Germline-derived CDR1 and CDR2 are SGDLS and YYNGEE. Trimming at V came to 3 bases and at J to 0 bases, leaving 4 bases not matched to a gene. This CDR3 has 16 amino acids. The CDR3 nucleotides are TGTGCCAGCAGCGGACTGGGACTAGCGAGCACAGATACGCAGTATTTT. It is translated as CASSGLGLASTDTQYF. Full variable domain (missing parts from reference TRBV9 and TRBJ2-3): DSGVTQTPKHLITATGQRVTLRCSPRSGDLSVYWYQQSLDQGLQFLIQYYNGEERAKGNILERFSAQQFPDLHSELNLSSLELGDSALYFCASSGLGLASTDTQYFGPGTRLTVL.

The genes are TRBV4-1 and TRBJ2-7, with a tentative D call TRBD1 (6 bases). CDR3 size: 16 residues. V lost 1 base, J lost 7 bases, and 20 bases lay in between. Germline V gives CDR1 MGHRA, CDR2 YSYEKL. CDR3 DNA: TGCGCCAGCAGCCAAGTGAAGGACAGAAACCGGGGTGAGCAGTACTTC. Residues: CASSQVKDRNRGEQYF.

The chain combines TRBV28 with TRBJ2-7; 10 nucleotides line up with TRBD2. V shed 6 bases and J 2 bases; nucleotides not matched to a gene: 7. Germline V lookup: CDR1 MDHEN, CDR2 SYDVKM. The CDR3 has 15 residues. The CDR3 nucleotides read TGTGCCAGCAGCCCCGTCCTAGCGGGGGCCTACGAGCAGTACTTC. It translates to CASSPVLAGAYEQYF.

The chain links TRBV5-1 to TRBJ1-2, with TRBD1 matching 7 bases. CDR3 length: 13 amino acids. Germline values: CDR1 SGHRS, CDR2 YFSETQ. Trimming at V came to 3 bases and at J to 2 bases, leaving 1 base not matched to a gene. This CDR3 is CASSSTGNYGYTF. In DNA form, the CDR3 reads TGCGCCAGCAGCTCGACAGGGAACTATGGCTACACCTTC.

The chain combines TRBV6-1 with TRBJ1-1; no clear D. Germline V gene sequence: CDR1 MNHNS, CDR2 SASEGT. This CDR3 comprises 11 residues. Trimming cost V 7 bases and J 11 bases, with 14 bases left between them. The CDR3 here is CASTSTVEAFF. The CDR3 DNA reads TGTGCCAGCACGAGCACAGTTGAGGCTTTCTTT.

The chain uses TRBV6-1 and TRBJ1-4, with 9 nucleotides matching TRBD1. This CDR3 region has 15 residues. Unmatched junction bases numbered 9, after V lost 5 bases and J lost 8 bases. Germline V CDR1 and CDR2: MNHNS, SASEGT. Here the CDR3 DNA reads TGTGCCAGCAGTCCAACAGGGGGCGCTTGGGAAAAACTGTTTTTT. Translating it yields CASSPTGGAWEKLFF.

The chain combines TRBV5-6 with TRBJ1-4; 8 positions agree with TRBD1. Trimming took 5 bases from V and 4 from J; bases not matched to a gene: 10. The CDR3 extends over 16 amino acids. Germline-derived CDR1 and CDR2 are SGHDT and YYEEEE. The CDR3 loop is CASSSSYGTGNEKLFF. DNA of the CDR3: TGTGCCAGCAGTTCGTCCTACGGGACAGGTAATGAAAAACTGTTTTTT.

The CDR3 nucleotides are TGTGCCAGCAGTTTAAGGACTGTTCAGCCCCAGCATTTT. The encoded protein is CASSLRTVQPQHF. The V gene is TRBV28, the J gene TRBJ1-5; D ambiguous. V lost 2 bases, J lost 6 bases, and 8 bases lay in between. CDR3 length equals 13 residues. Germline CDR1 is MDHEN and CDR2 is SYDVKM.

Details on this clone: This same CDR3 is encoded by further DNA sequences in the sample. The V call is TRBV27, the J call TRBJ1-5; no clear D. V lost 0 bases and J 0 bases, leaving 3 bases between the germline ends. The CDR3 is made up of 14 amino acids. Germline CDR1 reads MNHEY; CDR2 reads SMNVEV (reference sequence). The CDR3 nucleotides are TGTGCCAGCAGTTTATCATATAGCAATCAGCCCCAGCATTTT. Translating it yields CASSLSYSNQPQHF.

This chain uses TRBV27 with TRBJ2-3; 11 positions match TRBD2. The V gene end was trimmed by 2 bases and the J gene end by 5 bases; junction bases not matched to a gene: 9. The length of the CDR3 is 17 residues. Germline values: CDR1 MNHEY, CDR2 SMNVEV (reference sequence). CDR3 DNA: TGTGCCAGCAGTTTAAAGGTAGCGGGAGGGCCAAAAGATACGCAGTATTTT. Its protein product is CASSLKVAGGPKDTQYF.

This rearrangement joins TRBV5-1 to TRBJ2-7; 7 positions match TRBD1. Germline V CDR1 and CDR2: SGHRS, YFSETQ. The CDR3 totals 12 residues. The V and J ends lost 7 bases and 0 bases, in that order; junction bases with no gene match: 1. CDR3 amino acids: CASGTDSYEQYF. The DNA of the CDR3 is TGCGCCAGCGGGACAGACTCCTACGAGCAGTACTTC.

The CDR3 region has the DNA TGCGCCAGCAGCTTGACAGGACGGACGTACTTCACCTACGAGCAGTACTTC. It yields the protein CASSLTGRTYFTYEQYF. The gene calls are TRBV5-1 and TRBJ2-7; the D gene is possibly TRBD1 (5 bases). This CDR3 spans 17 amino acids. CDR1 is SGHRS, CDR2 YFSETQ, per germline. V gave up 1 base and J gave up 2 bases, with 19 bases separating them.

V is TRBV7-9 and J is TRBJ1-1; the D is unclear. The CDR3 loop spans 16 amino acids. Trimming took 0 bases from V and 5 from J, leaving 16 bases between them. The germline V gene has CDR1 SEHNR and CDR2 FQNEAQ (reference sequence). CDR3 sequence (DNA): TGTGCCAGCAGCTTAGCCCAGGTGGGGAGAGTGACTGAAGCTTTCTTT. Translation: CASSLAQVGRVTEAFF.

V is TRBV2 and J is TRBJ2-2, with TRBD2 as a possible D gene (6 bases). V lost 10 bases and J 2 bases, leaving 14 bases between the germline ends. Germline lookup yields CDR1 SNHLY and CDR2 FYNNEI. This CDR3 region has 14 residues. CDR3 coding DNA: TGTGCCAATTCCCCGGGACTTAACACCGGGGAGCTGTTTTTT. This translates into CANSPGLNTGELFF.

This chain links TRBV13 with TRBJ2-1; a weak D match, TRBD2 (6 bases). The V end lost 6 bases, the J end lost 3 bases, and 21 bases lay between the germline ends. The CDR3 is 17 amino acids. Germline CDR1 is PRHDT and CDR2 is FYEKMQ (reference sequence). The CDR3, as DNA: TGTGCCAGCAGACCTACTAGCCACCGAGGGAACTACAATGAGCAGTTCTTC. Translation: CASRPTSHRGNYNEQFF. Full variable domain (rest looked up from reference TRBV13 and TRBJ2-1): AAGVIQSPRHLIKEKRETATLKCYPIPRHDTVYWYQQGPGQDPQFLISFYEKMQSDKGSIPDRFSAQQFSDYHSELNMSSLELGDSALYFCASRPTSHRGNYNEQFFGPGTRLTVL.